Described below is a single T cell receptor beta chain sequence and its context. The antigen is not known. The assay was immunoSEQ multiplex PCR, and TCRdb's table has in-frame clones only and misses some. This table has around 120,000 clones, about 91% appearing once. The data belong to a study of cytomegalovirus exposure and HLA in healthy donors. CDR3 length: 16 amino acids. Germline V gene sequence: CDR1 LNHDA, CDR2 SQIVND (reference sequence). V was clipped by 6 bases and J by 0 bases, with 12 bases between them. Study findings and constraints: Some TCR beta chains (164 of them) were listed as cytomegalovirus-associated.

The material sequenced was PBMCs. V is TRBV19 and J is TRBJ2-6; D is unclear. This clonotype originated in a man younger than 35 in good health and CMV-seronegative. DNA for the CDR3: TGTGCCAGTAGCCTAGGAAGTTTCTCTGGGGCCAACGTCCTGACTTTC. Protein sequence: CASSLGSFSGANVLTF.